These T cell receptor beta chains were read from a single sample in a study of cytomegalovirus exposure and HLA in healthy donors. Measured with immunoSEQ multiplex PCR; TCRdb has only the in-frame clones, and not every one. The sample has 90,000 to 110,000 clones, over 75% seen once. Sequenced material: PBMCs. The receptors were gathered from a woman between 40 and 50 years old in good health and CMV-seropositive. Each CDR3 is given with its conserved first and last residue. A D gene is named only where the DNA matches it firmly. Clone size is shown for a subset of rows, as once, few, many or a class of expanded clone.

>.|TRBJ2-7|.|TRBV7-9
CASSGSIASIEQYF
TGTGCCAGCAGCGGCAGTATCGCCTCGATCGAGCAGTACTTC
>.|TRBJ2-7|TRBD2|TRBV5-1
CASSLGSRAGDYEQYF
TGCGCCAGCAGCTTAGGTTCTCGGGCGGGAGACTACGAGCAGTACTTC
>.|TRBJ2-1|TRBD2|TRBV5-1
CASSLAPSGRVYNEQFF
TGCGCCAGCAGCTTGGCCCCTAGCGGGAGGGTCTACAATGAGCAGTTCTTC
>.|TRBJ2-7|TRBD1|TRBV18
CASSPRTGYEQYF
TGTGCCAGCTCACCACGGACAGGGTATGAGCAGTACTTC
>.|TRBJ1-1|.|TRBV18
CASSPGRGLGVNTEAFF
TGTGCCAGCTCACCAGGGAGGGGTCTGGGGGTGAACACTGAAGCTTTCTTT
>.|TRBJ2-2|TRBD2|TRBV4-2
CASSPRLAGGGRNTGELFF
TGTGCCAGCAGCCCGAGACTAGCGGGGGGGGGAAGGAACACCGGGGAGCTGTTTTTT
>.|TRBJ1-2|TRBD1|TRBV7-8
CASSLETGGVRGYTF
TGTGCCAGCAGCTTAGAGACAGGGGGAGTGCGTGGCTACACCTTC
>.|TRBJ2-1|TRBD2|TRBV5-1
CASSLAPRGVTNEQFF
TGCGCCAGCAGCTTGGCTCCGCGGGGGGTCACCAATGAGCAGTTCTTC
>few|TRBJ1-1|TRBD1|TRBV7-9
CASSFDRGNTEAFF
TGTGCCAGCAGCTTCGACAGGGGAAACACTGAAGCTTTCTTT
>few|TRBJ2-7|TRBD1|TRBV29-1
CSVGDSSYQYF
TGCAGCGTAGGGGACAGTAGCTATCAGTACTTC
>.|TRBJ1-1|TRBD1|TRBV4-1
CASSQDRGQGDFF
TGCGCCAGCAGCCAAGACCGGGGACAGGGGGATTTCTTT